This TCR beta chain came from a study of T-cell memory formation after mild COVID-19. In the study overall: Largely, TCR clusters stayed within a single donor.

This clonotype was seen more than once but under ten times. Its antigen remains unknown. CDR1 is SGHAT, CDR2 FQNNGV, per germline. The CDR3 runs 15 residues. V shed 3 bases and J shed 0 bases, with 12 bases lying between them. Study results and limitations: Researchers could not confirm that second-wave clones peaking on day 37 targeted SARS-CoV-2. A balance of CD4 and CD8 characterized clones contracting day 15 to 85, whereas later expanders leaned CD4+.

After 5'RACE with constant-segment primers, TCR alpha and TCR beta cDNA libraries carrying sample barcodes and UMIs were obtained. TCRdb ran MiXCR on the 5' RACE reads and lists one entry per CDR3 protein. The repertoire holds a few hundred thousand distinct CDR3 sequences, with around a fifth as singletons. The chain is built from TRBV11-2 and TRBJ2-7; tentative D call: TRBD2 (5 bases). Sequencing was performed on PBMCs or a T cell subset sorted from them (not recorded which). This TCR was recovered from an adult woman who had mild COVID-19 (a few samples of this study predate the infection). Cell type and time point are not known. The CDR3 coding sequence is TGTGCCAGCAGCTTGAGGCGGGCGCGCTCCTACGAGCAGTACTTC. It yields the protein CASSLRRARSYEQYF.